A selection of T cell receptor beta chains follows, all from one sample in a study of OX40 agonist ivuxolimab in advanced cancers. The protocol was immunoSEQ multiplex PCR, while the TCRdb copy is restricted to in-frame clones and leaves out a portion. The data hold some 70,000 clones, with around 83% observed a single time. Specimen: CD4+ or CD8+ T cells sorted from blood, collected in a trial of the OX40 agonist ivuxolimab. Receptors were obtained from an adult with an advanced solid tumor such as melanoma, head and neck, liver or kidney cancer. CDR3s leave out the opening cysteine and the closing phenylalanine or tryptophan. A clone size is listed for some rows: how often the clone was seen (once, few, many), or a class if it is expanded.

>NA|TRBV5-1|TRBJ2-7
ASSLTGVYEQY
>NA|TRBV10-3|TRBJ2-2
AISDPGTRATGELF
>NA|TRBV6-7|TRBJ1-6
ASSHGQAPYNSPLH
>NA|TRBV10-3|TRBJ2-1
AIKWERVSYNEQF
>NA|TRBV19|TRBJ2-4
ASSLLRGTGGKNIQY
>few|TRBV6-5|TRBJ1-1
ASRGGRLAGEAF
>NA|TRBV5-1|TRBJ2-3
ASSLAGTSIDTQY
>NA|TRBV5-6|TRBJ2-3
ASSPGLKTDTQY
>few|TRBV4-1|TRBJ2-1
ASSRIGGRLDEQF
>NA|TRBV6-1|TRBJ2-7
ASGTSHTSYEQY
>NA|TRBV30|TRBJ2-5
AWSGRGIRYQETQY
>NA|TRBV28|TRBJ1-6
ASSSSGTGRNSPLH
>NA|TRBV5-8|TRBJ2-1
ASTPGLAGNEQF
>NA|TRBV7-7|TRBJ1-6
ASSDGEHSPLH
>NA|TRBV5-1|TRBJ2-6
ASSSTPVLLSGANVLT
>NA|TRBV11-2|TRBJ2-1
ASSLQLAGVNEQF